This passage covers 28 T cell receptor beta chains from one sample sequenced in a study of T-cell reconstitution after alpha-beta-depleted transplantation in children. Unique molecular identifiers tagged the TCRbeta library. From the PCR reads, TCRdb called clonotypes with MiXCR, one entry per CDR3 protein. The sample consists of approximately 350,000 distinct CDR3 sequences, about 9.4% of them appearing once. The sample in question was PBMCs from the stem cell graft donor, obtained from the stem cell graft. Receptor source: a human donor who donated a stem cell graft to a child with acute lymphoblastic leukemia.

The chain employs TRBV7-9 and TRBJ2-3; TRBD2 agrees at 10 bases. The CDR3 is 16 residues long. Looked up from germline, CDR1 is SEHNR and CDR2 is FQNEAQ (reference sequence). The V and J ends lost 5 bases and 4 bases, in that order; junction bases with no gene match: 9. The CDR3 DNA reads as TGTGCCAGCAGCCATGCCGGGACTAGCGACTCAGATACGCAGTATTTT. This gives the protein CASSHAGTSDSDTQYF.

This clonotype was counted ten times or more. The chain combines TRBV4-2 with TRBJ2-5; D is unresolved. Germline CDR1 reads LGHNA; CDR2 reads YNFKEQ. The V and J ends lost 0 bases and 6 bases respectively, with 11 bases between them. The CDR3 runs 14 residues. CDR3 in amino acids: CASSQDVDKKTQYF. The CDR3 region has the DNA TGTGCCAGCAGCCAAGATGTAGATAAGAAGACCCAGTACTTC.

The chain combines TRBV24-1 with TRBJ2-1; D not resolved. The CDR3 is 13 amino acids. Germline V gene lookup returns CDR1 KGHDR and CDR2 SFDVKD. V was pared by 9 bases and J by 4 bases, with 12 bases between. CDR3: CATPQLSYNEQFF. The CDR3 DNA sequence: TGTGCCACCCCACAATTATCATACAATGAGCAGTTCTTC.

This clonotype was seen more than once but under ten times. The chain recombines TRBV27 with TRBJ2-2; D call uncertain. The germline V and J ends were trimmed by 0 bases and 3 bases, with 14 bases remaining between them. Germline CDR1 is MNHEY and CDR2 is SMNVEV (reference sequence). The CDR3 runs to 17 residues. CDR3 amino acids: CASSLSGSFLYTGELFF. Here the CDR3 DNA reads TGTGCCAGCAGTTTATCGGGATCCTTTTTGTACACCGGGGAGCTGTTTTTT.

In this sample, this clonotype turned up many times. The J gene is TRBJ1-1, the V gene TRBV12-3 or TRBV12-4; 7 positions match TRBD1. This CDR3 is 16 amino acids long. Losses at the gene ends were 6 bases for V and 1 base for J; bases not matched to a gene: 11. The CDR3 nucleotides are TGTGCCAGCAGCCTTCGGCGGCGGGACAGGAACACTGAAGCTTTCTTT. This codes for CASSLRRRDRNTEAFF.

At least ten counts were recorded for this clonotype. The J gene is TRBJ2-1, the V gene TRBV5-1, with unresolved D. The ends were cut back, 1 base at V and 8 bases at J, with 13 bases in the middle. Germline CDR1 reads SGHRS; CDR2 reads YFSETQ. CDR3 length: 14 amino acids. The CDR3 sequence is CASSLLTLDDEQFF. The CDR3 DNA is TGCGCCAGCAGCTTGCTCACGTTAGACGATGAGCAGTTCTTC.

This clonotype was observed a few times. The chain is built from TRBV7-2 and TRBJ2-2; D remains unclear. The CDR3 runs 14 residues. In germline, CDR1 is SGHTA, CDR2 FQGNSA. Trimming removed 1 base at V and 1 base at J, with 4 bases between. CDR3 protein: CASSLDGNTGELFF. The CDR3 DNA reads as TGTGCCAGCAGCTTAGATGGGAACACCGGGGAGCTGTTTTTT.

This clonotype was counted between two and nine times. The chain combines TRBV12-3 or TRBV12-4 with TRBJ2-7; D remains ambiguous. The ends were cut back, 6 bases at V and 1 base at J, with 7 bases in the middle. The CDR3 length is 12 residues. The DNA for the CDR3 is TGTGCCAGCAGATACAGATCCTACGAGCAGTACTTC. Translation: CASRYRSYEQYF.

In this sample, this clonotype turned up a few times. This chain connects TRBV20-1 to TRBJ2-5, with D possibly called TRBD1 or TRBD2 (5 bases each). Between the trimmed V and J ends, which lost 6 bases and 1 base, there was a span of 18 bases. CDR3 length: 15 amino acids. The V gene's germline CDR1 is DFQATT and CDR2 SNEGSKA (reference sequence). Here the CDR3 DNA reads TGCAGTGCCGTGGGGACCCTGAGCCTCCAAGAGACCCAGTACTTC. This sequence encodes CSAVGTLSLQETQYF.

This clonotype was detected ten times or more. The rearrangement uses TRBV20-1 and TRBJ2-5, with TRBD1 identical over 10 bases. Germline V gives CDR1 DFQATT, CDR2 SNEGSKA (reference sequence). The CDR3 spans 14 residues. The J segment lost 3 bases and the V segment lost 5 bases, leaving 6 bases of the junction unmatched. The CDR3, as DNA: TGCAGTGCTCGATCGGGGACAGGGGAAGAGACCCAGTACTTC. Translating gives CSARSGTGEETQYF.

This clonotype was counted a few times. CDR3 sequence (DNA): TGTGCCAGCAGCGAGGGGGGGGAGACCCAGTACTTC. This translates into CASSEGGETQYF. J is TRBJ2-5 and V is TRBV7-3, with a tentative D call TRBD2 (7 bases). Per germline, CDR1 SGHTA and CDR2 FQGTGA. V was trimmed by 5 bases and J by 5 bases, leaving 9 bases between them. The CDR3 contains 12 residues.

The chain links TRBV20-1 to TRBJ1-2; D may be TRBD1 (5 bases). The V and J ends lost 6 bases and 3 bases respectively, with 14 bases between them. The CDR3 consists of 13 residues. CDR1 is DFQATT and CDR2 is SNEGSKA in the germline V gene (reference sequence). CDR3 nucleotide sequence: TGCAGTGCAGACCCCGGGACCCACTATGGCTACACCTTC. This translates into CSADPGTHYGYTF.

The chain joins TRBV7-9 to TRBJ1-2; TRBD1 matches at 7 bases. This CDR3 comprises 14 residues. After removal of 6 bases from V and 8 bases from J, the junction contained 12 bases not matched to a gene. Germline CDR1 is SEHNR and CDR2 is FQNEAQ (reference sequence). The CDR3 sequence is CASSQMTGPIGYTF. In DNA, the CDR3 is TGTGCCAGCAGTCAAATGACAGGGCCTATCGGCTACACCTTC.

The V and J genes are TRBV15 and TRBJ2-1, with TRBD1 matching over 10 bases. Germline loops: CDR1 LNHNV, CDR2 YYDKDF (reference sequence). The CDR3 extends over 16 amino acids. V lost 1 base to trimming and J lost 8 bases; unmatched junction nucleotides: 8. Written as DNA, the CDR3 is TGTGCCACCAGCAGAGGAGGGGGACAGGGGATCCATGAGCAGTTCTTC. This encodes CATSRGGGQGIHEQFF.

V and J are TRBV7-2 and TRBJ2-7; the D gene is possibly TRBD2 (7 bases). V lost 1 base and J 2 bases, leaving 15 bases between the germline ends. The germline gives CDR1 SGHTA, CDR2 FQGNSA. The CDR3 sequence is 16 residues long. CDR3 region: CASSLDGGLGTYEQYF. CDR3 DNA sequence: TGTGCCAGCAGCTTAGACGGGGGGCTGGGAACCTACGAGCAGTACTTC.

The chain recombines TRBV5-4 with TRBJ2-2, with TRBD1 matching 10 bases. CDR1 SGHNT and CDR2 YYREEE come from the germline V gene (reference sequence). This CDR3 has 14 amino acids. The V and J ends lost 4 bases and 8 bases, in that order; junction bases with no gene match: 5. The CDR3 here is CASSPRTGGGELFF. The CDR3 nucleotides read TGTGCCAGCAGCCCAAGGACAGGGGGTGGGGAGCTGTTTTTT.

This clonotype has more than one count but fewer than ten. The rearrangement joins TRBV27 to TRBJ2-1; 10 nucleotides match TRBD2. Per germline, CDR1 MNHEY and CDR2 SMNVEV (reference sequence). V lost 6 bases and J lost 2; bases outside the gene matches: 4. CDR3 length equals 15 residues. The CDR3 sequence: CASSKGLAAYNEQFF. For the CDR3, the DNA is TGTGCCAGCAGCAAAGGACTAGCGGCCTACAATGAGCAGTTCTTC.

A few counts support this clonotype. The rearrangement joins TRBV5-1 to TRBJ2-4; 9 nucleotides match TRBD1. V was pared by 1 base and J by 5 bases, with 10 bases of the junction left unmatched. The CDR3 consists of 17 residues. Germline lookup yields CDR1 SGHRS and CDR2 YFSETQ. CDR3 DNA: TGCGCCAGCAGCTTGAGGCACGGGACAGGGCGGGAAAACATTCAGTACTTC. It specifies CASSLRHGTGRENIQYF.

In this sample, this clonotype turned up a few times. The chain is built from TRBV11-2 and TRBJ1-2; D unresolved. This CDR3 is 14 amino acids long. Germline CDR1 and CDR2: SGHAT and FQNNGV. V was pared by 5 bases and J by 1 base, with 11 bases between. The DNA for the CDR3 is TGTGCCAGCAGCCCTTCGGCAGTTAACTATGGCTACACCTTC. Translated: CASSPSAVNYGYTF.

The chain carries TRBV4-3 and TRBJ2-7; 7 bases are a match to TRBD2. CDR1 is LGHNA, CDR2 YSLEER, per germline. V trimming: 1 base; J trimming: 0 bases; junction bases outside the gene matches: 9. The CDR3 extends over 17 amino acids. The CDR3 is CASSQASSGSFSYEQYF. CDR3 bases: TGCGCCAGCAGCCAAGCATCTAGCGGCTCATTCTCCTACGAGCAGTACTTC.

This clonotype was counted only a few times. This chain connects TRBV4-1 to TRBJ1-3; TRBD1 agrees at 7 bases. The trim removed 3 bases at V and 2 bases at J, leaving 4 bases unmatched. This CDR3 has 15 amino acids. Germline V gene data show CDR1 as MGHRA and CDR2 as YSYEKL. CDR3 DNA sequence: TGCGCCAGCAGCCAGTATCAGGGGGCTGGAAACACCATATATTTT. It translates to CASSQYQGAGNTIYF.

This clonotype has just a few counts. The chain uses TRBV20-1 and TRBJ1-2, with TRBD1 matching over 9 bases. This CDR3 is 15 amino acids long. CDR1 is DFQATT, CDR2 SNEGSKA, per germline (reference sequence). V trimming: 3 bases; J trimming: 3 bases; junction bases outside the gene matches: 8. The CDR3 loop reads CSASPTGGADYGYTF. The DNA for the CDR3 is TGCAGTGCTAGCCCAACAGGGGGCGCTGACTATGGCTACACCTTC.

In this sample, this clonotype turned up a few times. This CDR3 is CASNRGRGYEQYF. The CDR3, as DNA: TGTGCCAGCAACAGGGGGAGAGGCTACGAGCAGTACTTC. The chain is built from TRBV2 and TRBJ2-7; 8 bases are a match to TRBD1. Looked up from germline, CDR1 is SNHLY and CDR2 is FYNNEI. V shed 7 bases and J 3 bases; nucleotides not matched to a gene: 5. The length of the CDR3 is 13 residues.

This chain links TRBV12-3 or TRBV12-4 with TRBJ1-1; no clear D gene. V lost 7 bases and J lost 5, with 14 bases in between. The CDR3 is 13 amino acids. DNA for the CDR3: TGTGCCAGCAATTGGGATCGGATAACTGAAGCTTTCTTT. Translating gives CASNWDRITEAFF.

This chain's CDR3 is CSAFTGLPSADTQYF. The CDR3 DNA reads TGCAGTGCCTTTACGGGACTGCCTTCGGCGGATACGCAGTATTTT. The chain is built from TRBV20-1 and TRBJ2-3, with D tentatively TRBD2 (6 bases). CDR1 DFQATT and CDR2 SNEGSKA come from the germline V gene (reference sequence). The CDR3 sequence is 15 residues long. Trimming pared 6 bases from V and 6 bases from J, leaving 22 bases between.

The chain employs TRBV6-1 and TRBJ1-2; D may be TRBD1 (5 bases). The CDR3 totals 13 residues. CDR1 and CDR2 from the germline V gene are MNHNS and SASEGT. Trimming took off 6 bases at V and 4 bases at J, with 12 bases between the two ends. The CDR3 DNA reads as TGTGCCAGCAGCCCCAGGGATAGCTATGGCTACACCTTC. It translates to CASSPRDSYGYTF.

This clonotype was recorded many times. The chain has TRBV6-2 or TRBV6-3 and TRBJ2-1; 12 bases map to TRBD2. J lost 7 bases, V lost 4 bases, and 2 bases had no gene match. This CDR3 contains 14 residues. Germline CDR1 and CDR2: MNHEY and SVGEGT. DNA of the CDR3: TGTGCCAGCAGTTTAACTAGCGGGAGGAATGAGCAGTTCTTC. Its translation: CASSLTSGRNEQFF.

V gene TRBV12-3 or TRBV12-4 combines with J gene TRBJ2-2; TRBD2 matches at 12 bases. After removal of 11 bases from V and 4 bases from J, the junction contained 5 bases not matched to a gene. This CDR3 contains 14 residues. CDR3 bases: TGTGCCTCTAGCGGGAGGGTAGGCACCGGGGAGCTGTTTTTT. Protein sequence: CASSGRVGTGELFF.